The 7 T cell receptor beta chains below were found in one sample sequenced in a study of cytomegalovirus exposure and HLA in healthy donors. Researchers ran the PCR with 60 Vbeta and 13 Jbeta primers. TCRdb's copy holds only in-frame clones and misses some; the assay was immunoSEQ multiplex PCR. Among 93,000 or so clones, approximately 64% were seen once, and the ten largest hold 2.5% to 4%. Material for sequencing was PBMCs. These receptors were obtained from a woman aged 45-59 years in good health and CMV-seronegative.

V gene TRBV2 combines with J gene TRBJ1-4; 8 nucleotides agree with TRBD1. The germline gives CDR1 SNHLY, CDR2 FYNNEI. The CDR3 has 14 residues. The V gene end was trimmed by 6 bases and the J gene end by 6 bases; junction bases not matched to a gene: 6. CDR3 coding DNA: TGTGCCAGCAGGGAGACAGGGGTTCATGAAAAACTGTTTTTT. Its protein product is CASRETGVHEKLFF.

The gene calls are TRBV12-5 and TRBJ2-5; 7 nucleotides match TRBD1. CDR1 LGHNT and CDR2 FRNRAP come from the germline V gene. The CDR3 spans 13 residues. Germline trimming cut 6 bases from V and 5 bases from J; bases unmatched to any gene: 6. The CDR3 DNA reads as TGTGCTAGTGGCCCCACAGGGGTTGAGACCCAGTACTTC. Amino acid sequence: CASGPTGVETQYF.

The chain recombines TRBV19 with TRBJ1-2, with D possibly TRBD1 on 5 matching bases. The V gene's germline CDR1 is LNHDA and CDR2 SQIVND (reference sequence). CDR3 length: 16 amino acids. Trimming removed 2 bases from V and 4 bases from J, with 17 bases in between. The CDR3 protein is CASSITGVATGYGYTF. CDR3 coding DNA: TGTGCCAGTAGTATAACTGGTGTAGCCACAGGCTATGGCTACACCTTC.

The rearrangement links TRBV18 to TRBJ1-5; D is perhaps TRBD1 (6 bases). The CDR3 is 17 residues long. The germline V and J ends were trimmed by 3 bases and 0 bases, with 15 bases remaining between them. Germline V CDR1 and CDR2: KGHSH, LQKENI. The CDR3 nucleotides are TGTGCCAGCTCACCGCAACCAGGGGCCTATAGCAATCAGCCCCAGCATTTT. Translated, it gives CASSPQPGAYSNQPQHF.

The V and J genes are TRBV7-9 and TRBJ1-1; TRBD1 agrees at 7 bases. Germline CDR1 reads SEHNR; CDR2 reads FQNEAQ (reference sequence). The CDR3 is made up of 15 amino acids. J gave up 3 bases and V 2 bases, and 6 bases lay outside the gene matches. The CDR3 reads CASSLRQGGYTEAFF. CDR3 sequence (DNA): TGTGCCAGCAGCTTACGGCAGGGGGGATACACTGAAGCTTTCTTT.

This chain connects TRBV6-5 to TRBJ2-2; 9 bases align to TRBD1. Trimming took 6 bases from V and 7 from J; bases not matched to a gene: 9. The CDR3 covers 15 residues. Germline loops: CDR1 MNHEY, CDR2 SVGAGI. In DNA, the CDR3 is TGTGCCAGCAGCAGACAGGGGGGGTTCCTCGGGGAGCTGTTTTTT. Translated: CASSRQGGFLGELFF.

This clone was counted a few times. The CDR3 protein is CASSESQRYGYTF. The CDR3 nucleotides read TGTGCCAGCAGTGAAAGCCAGCGGTATGGCTACACCTTC. The chain links TRBV2 to TRBJ1-2; D is unclear. The CDR3 has 13 residues. V was cut by 2 bases and J by 5 bases, with 9 bases left in between. The germline V gene encodes CDR1 SNHLY and CDR2 FYNNEI.